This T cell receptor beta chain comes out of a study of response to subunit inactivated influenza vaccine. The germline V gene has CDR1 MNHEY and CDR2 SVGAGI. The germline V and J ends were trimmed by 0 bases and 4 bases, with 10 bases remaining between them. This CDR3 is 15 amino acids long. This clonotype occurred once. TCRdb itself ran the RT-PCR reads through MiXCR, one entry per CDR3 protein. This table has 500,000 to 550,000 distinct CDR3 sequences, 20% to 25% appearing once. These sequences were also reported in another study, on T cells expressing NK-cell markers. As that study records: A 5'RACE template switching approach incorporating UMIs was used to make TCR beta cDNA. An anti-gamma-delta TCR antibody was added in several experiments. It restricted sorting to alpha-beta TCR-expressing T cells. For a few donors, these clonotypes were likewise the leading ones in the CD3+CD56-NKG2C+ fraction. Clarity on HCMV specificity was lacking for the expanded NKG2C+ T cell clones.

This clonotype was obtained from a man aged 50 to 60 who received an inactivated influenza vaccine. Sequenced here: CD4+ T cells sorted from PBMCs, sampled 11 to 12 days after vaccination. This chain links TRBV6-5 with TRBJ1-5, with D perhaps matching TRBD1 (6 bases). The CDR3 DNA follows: TGTGCCAGCAGTTACTCGATACAGGGTAATCAGCCCCAGCATTTT. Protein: CASSYSIQGNQPQHF.